The 4 T cell receptor beta chains below come from one sample, sequenced in a study of blood T cell repertoires in COVID-19. Profiling relied on immunoSEQ multiplex PCR, and the TCRdb table lists in-frame clones only, not all of them. The table records about 40,000 clones, about nine tenths of them present only once. Sequencing used peripheral blood. These receptors were obtained from a man aged 45-65 years with active COVID-19.

The chain uses TRBV11-3 and TRBJ2-1, with 11 bases that match TRBD1. V was clipped by 5 bases and J by 7 bases; unmatched bases: 7. The CDR3 length is 15 residues. Germline lookup yields CDR1 SGHNT and CDR2 YENEEA. The CDR3 loop is CASSNRDRGWNEQFF. The CDR3 DNA follows: TGTGCCAGCAGCAACCGGGACAGGGGGTGGAATGAGCAGTTCTTC.

The V gene is TRBV3-1 (or the pseudogene TRBV3-2), the J gene TRBJ1-1; D is undetermined. CDR3 length: 13 residues. The V gene lost 3 bases and the J gene lost 0 bases, with 5 bases spanning the gap. The germline V gene has CDR1 LGHDT and CDR2 YNNKEL (reference sequence). CDR3 bases: TGTGCCAGCAGCCAGGCCCTGAACACTGAAGCTTTCTTT. Translation gives CASSQALNTEAFF.

This clone occurred a few times. This chain links TRBV14 with TRBJ2-5; the D gene is possibly TRBD2 (5 bases). The CDR3 contains 14 residues. The V and J ends lost 0 bases and 9 bases respectively, with 14 bases between them. The germline V gene encodes CDR1 SGHDN and CDR2 FVKESK. The CDR3 coding sequence is TGTGCCAGCAGCCAAGATATTCCGGGGATGGCCCAGTACTTC. Its translation is CASSQDIPGMAQYF.

V is TRBV28 and J is TRBJ2-7; 8 bases fit TRBD2. The CDR3 covers 15 residues. After removal of 3 bases from V and 4 bases from J, the junction contained 8 bases not matched to a gene. CDR1 and CDR2 (germline): MDHEN, SYDVKM. CDR3 bases: TGTGCCAGCAGTTTGCTGGCCTCGGGGGGGTACGAGCAGTACTTC. It encodes CASSLLASGGYEQYF.